These T cell receptor beta chains were read from a single sample in a study of blood T cells in healthy people across ages. TCRdb itself ran the 5' RACE reads through MiXCR, one entry per CDR3 protein. The sample shows about 760,000 distinct CDR3 sequences, just over 55% of them seen only once. The specimen sequenced was blood. The receptors derive from a man aged 35 to 55 in good health. CDR3s include the opening cysteine and the closing phenylalanine or tryptophan. The order of the fields is CDR3 length, V gene, clone size, J gene, D gene, CDR3 protein, CDR3 DNA. The D gene is left open where the match is weak. Some rows mark clone size as missing; the rest say once, few, many or name a class of expanded clone.

15,TRBV4-3,few,TRBJ2-5,.,CASSQDQGGGKTQYF,TGCGCCAGCAGCCAAGATCAGGGGGGGGGAAAGACCCAGTACTTC
15,TRBV18,.,TRBJ2-5,.,CASSPASEAQETQYF,TGTGCCAGCTCACCAGCCAGTGAGGCGCAAGAGACCCAGTACTTC
13,TRBV6-5,.,TRBJ2-7,.,CASSYSIQGPQYF,TGTGCCAGCAGTTACTCAATTCAGGGACCCCAGTACTTC
18,TRBV28,.,TRBJ2-5,TRBD2,CASSFSRTSGAFQETQYF,TGTGCCAGCAGTTTTTCCCGGACTAGCGGGGCTTTTCAAGAGACCCAGTACTTC
15,TRBV7-2,few,TRBJ2-3,TRBD1,CASSSRDRVKDTQYF,TGTGCCAGCAGCAGCCGGGACAGAGTAAAGGATACGCAGTATTTT
15,TRBV6-5,.,TRBJ1-1,TRBD1,CASSPGQPGNTEAFF,TGTGCCAGCAGTCCGGGACAGCCAGGGAACACTGAAGCTTTCTTT
13,TRBV12-3/TRBV12-4,.,TRBJ1-1,.,CASTGVRNTEAFF,TGTGCCAGCACCGGTGTGAGAAACACTGAAGCTTTCTTT
17,TRBV7-9,.,TRBJ2-7,TRBD1,CASSSPGRQGRYAEQYF,TGTGCCAGCAGCTCCCCAGGGCGACAGGGACGCTATGCCGAGCAGTACTTC
14,TRBV13,few,TRBJ2-7,.,CASSGPGHPYEQYF,TGTGCCAGCAGCGGACCGGGACACCCCTACGAGCAGTACTTC
16,TRBV7-9,.,TRBJ2-7,TRBD1,CASSPLRTGGSYEQYF,TGTGCCAGCAGCCCACTAAGGACAGGGGGCTCCTACGAGCAGTACTTC
17,TRBV20-1,.,TRBJ2-3,.,CSARDARTSLGSDTQYF,TGCAGTGCGCGGGACGCAAGGACCTCTCTCGGGTCAGATACGCAGTATTTT
15,TRBV9,.,TRBJ1-2,.,CASSVALGAGYGYTF,TGTGCCAGCAGCGTAGCCCTCGGGGCGGGGTATGGCTACACCTTC
16,TRBV10-3,.,TRBJ2-1,TRBD1,CATRTTQGIFDNEQFF,TGTGCCACAAGAACGACACAGGGGATTTTTGACAATGAGCAGTTCTTC
14,TRBV2,.,TRBJ2-3,TRBD1,CASSKRQGTDTQYF,TGTGCCAGCAGCAAACGACAGGGGACAGATACGCAGTATTTT
19,TRBV11-1,.,TRBJ2-1,TRBD2,CASRNGGGTSGGTYNEQFF,TGTGCCAGCAGGAATGGCGGCGGGACTAGCGGGGGGACCTACAATGAGCAGTTCTTC
13,TRBV7-8,many,TRBJ2-7,.,CASSLRASYEQYF,TGTGCCAGCAGCTTAAGGGCTTCCTACGAGCAGTACTTC
14,TRBV9,.,TRBJ1-4,.,CASSVGASAEKLFF,TGTGCCAGCAGCGTCGGGGCTTCGGCGGAAAAACTGTTTTTT
14,TRBV28,few,TRBJ2-7,TRBD2,CASEGTSGSYEQYF,TGTGCCAGCGAGGGGACTAGCGGCTCCTACGAGCAGTACTTC
15,TRBV28,.,TRBJ2-5,.,CASSLPGTAKRAQYF,TGTGCCAGCAGTTTGCCCGGGACAGCGAAGCGGGCCCAGTACTTC
13,TRBV4-2,.,TRBJ2-5,.,CASSPDPDGTQYF,TGTGCCAGCAGCCCGGACCCCGACGGGACCCAGTACTTC
17,TRBV4-3,.,TRBJ2-1,TRBD2,CASSPAPGLAGFNEQFF,TGCGCCAGCAGCCCGGCACCGGGACTAGCGGGATTCAATGAGCAGTTCTTC
14,TRBV10-3,few,TRBJ1-1,.,CAISYGEMNTEAFF,TGTGCCATCAGTTACGGGGAGATGAACACTGAAGCTTTCTTT
17,TRBV28,.,TRBJ2-1,TRBD2,CASSWGLAGDYNNEQFF,TGTGCCAGCAGCTGGGGACTAGCGGGCGACTACAACAATGAGCAGTTCTTC
17,TRBV25-1,.,TRBJ2-5,TRBD2,CASSMWLAGGLQETQYF,TGTGCCAGCAGTATGTGGTTAGCGGGGGGACTCCAAGAGACCCAGTACTTC
14,TRBV14,.,TRBJ1-1,TRBD1,CASSRRDRGFEAFF,TGTGCCAGCAGCCGCCGGGACAGGGGTTTTGAAGCTTTCTTT
13,TRBV12-3/TRBV12-4,few,TRBJ1-2,TRBD1,CASSFGTVTGYTF,TGTGCCAGCAGTTTCGGGACAGTTACTGGCTACACCTTC
15,TRBV2,few,TRBJ1-6,TRBD1,CASSGPKGANSPLHF,TGTGCCAGCAGCGGACCCAAGGGGGCTAATTCACCCCTCCACTTT